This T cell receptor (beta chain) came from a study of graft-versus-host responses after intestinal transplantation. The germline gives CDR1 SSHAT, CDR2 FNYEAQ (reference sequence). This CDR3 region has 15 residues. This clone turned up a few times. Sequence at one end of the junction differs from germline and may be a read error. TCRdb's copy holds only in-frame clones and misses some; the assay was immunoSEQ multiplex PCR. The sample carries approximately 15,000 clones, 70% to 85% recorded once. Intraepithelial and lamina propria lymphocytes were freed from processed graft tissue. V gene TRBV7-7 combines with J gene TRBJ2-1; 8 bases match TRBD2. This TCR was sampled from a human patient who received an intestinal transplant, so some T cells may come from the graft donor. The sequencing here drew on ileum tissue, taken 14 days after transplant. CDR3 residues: CASSLGAGVRDEQFF. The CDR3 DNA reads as TGTGCTAGCAGCTTAGGAGCGGGAGTGAGGGATGAGCAGTTCTTC. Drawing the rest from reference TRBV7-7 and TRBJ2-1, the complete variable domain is GAGVSQSPRYKVTKRGQDVTLRCDPISSHATLYWYQQALGQGPEFLTYFNYEAQPDKSGLPSDRFSAERPEGSISTLTIQRTEQRDSAMYRCASSLGAGVRDEQFFGPGTRLTVL.